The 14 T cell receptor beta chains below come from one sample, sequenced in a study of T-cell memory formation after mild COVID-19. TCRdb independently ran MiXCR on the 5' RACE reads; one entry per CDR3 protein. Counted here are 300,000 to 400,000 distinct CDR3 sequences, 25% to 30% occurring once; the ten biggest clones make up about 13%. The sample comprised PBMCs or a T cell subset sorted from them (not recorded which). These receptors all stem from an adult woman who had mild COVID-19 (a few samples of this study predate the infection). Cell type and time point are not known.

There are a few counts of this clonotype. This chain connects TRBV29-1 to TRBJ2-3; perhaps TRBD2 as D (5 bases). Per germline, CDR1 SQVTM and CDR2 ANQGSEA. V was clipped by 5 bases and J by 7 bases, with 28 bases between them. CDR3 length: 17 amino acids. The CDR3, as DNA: TGCAGCGTTCAGGTCCAAGGAGGTCTCTGGACGACTAATACGCAGTATTTT. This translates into CSVQVQGGLWTTNTQYF.

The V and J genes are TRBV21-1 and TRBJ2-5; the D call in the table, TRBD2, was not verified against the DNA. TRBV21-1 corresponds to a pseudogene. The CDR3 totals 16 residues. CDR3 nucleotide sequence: TGTGCCAGCAGCAAGAGGCAGCGGGGGTTCCAAGAGACCCAGTACTTC. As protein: CASSKRQRGFQETQYF.

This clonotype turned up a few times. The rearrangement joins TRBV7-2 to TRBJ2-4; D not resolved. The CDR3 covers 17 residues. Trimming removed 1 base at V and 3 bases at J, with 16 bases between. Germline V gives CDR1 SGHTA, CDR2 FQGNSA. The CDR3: CASSLEGGGFSKNIQYF. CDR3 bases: TGTGCCAGCAGCTTAGAGGGTGGTGGATTCAGCAAAAACATTCAGTACTTC.

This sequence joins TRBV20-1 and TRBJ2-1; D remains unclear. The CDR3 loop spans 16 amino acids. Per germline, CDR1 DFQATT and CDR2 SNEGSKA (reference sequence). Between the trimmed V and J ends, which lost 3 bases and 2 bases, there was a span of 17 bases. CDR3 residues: CSASRRRGDAYNEQFF. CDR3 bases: TGCAGTGCTAGTCGAAGACGAGGCGACGCCTACAATGAGCAGTTCTTC.

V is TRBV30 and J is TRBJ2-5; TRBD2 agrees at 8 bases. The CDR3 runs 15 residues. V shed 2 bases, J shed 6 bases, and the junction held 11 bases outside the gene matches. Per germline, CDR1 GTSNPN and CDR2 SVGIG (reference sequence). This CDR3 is CAWSRGSGISQTQYF. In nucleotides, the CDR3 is TGTGCCTGGAGTAGGGGTAGCGGGATTAGCCAGACCCAGTACTTC.

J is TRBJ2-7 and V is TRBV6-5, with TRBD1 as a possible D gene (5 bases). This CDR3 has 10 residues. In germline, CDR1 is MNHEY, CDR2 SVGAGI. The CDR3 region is CEAGSYEQYF. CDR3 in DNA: TGTGAGGCAGGGTCCTACGAGCAGTACTTC.

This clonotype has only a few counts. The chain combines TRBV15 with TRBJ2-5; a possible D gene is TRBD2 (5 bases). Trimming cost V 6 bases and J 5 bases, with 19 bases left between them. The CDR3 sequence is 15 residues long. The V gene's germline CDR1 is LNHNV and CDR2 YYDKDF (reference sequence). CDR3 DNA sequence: TGTGCCACCAGGCTAGGTGGAGGAGAGCAGGAGACCCAGTACTTC. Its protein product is CATRLGGGEQETQYF.

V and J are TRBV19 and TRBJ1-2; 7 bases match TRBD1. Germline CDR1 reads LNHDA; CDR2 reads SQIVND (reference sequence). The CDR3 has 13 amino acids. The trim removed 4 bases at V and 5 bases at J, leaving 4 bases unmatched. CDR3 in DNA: TGTGCCAGTAGTACGCGGACAGGTTATGGCTACACCTTC. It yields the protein CASSTRTGYGYTF. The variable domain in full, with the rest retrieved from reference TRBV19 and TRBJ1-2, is DGGITQSPKYLFRKEGQNVTLSCEQNLNHDAMYWYRQDPGQGLRLIYYSQIVNDFQKGDIAEGYSVSREKKESFPLTVTSAQKNPTAFYLCASSTRTGYGYTFGSGTRLTVV.

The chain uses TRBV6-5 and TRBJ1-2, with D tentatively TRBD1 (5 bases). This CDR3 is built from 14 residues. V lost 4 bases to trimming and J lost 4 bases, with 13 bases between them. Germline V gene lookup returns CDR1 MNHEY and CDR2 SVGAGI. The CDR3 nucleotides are TGTGCCAGCAGTTTTGCTAGGGGACGCTATGGCTACACCTTC. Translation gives CASSFARGRYGYTF.

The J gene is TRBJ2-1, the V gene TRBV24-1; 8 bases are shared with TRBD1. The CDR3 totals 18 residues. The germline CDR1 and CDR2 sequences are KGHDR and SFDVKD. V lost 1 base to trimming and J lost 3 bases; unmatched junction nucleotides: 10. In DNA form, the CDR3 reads TGTGCCACCAGTGATTTACGATCCGGGACAGGAGACTACAATGAGCAGTTCTTC. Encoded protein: CATSDLRSGTGDYNEQFF.

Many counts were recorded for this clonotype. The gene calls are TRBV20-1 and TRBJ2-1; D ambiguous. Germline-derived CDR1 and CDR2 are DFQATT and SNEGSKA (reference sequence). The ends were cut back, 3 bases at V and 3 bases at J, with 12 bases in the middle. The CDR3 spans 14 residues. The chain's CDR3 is CSASGHQDYNEQFF. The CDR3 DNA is TGCAGTGCTAGTGGCCACCAAGACTACAATGAGCAGTTCTTC.

In nucleotides, the CDR3 is TGTGCCAGCGAGCCGGGACAGACAATGAACACTGAAGCTTTCTTT. It yields the protein CASEPGQTMNTEAFF. The chain joins TRBV6-2 or TRBV6-3 to TRBJ1-1; 7 bases agree with TRBD1. The CDR3 covers 15 residues. The V segment lost 8 bases and the J segment 0 bases; nucleotides outside the gene matches: 9. The germline V gene has CDR1 MNHEY and CDR2 SVGEGT.

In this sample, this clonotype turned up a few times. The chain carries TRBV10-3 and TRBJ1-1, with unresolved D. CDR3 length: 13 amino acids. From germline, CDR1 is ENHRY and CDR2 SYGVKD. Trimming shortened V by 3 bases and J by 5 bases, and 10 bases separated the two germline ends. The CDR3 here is CAISDPGVTEAFF. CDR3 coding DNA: TGTGCCATCAGTGACCCCGGAGTGACTGAAGCTTTCTTT.

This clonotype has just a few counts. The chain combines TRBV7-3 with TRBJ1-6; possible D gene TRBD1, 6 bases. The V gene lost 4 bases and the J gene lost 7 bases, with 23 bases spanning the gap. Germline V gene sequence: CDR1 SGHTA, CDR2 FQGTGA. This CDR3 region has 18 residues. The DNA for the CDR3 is TGTGCCAGCAGCTCCACCCCGCCTACAGGGATACGGAATTCACCCCTCCACTTT. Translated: CASSSTPPTGIRNSPLHF.